Listed below are T cell receptor beta chains from one sample, sequenced in a study of tumor-infiltrating lymphocytes in oesophageal squamous cell carcinoma. Each CDR3 protein gets one entry after TCRdb re-called the PCR reads with MiXCR. This sample has 15,000 to 20,000 distinct CDR3 sequences, with about 50% found just once. Sequenced material: normal esophageal tissue next to the tumor. Every receptor here comes from a female donor with esophageal squamous cell carcinoma. The conserved cysteine and the conserved F or W are not part of the CDR3 here.

TRBJ2-1 | TRBV7-3 | ASSDSTGLDEQF
TRBJ2-1 | TRBV6-5 | ASSYSRGVGPYNEQF
TRBJ1-1 | TRBV5-1 | ASTKDGVNTEAF
TRBJ2-1 | TRBV7-6 | ASSSDRGVIQEEQF
TRBJ1-6 | TRBV28 | ASRRDTPSDSPLH
TRBJ2-1 | TRBV7-2 | ASSLSITSGAGYNEQF
- | TRBV7-2 | ASSISPYGRGGNTIY
TRBJ2-3 | TRBV2 | ASRFRGNTDTQY
TRBJ2-2 | TRBV6-1 | ASSEPYKAGELF
TRBJ2-1 | TRBV5-8 | ASSADWGEQF
TRBJ2-3 | TRBV7-8 | ASSLARSSGPSTDTQY
- | TRBV6-5 | ASSQTGRSYEQY
TRBJ2-3 | TRBV15 | ATSRDPLRPDTQY
TRBJ2-4 | TRBV28 | ASQLRASATREQY
TRBJ2-2 | TRBV27 | ASSLRGYTGELF
- | TRBV28 | ASSPIGTSMYEQY
TRBJ2-1 | TRBV7-7 | ASSLESNNEQF
TRBJ2-3 | TRBV29-1 | SVQRVAASTDTQY
- | TRBV12-3/TRBV12-4 | ASSLELYGETQY
TRBJ2-2 | TRBV9 | ASSVDVGELF
TRBJ1-2 | TRBV28 | ASSLVFRDGYT
TRBJ2-7 | TRBV6-6 | ASSYSLGTHYEQY
TRBJ2-2 | TRBV7-9 | ASSIDRVPGELF
TRBJ2-3 | TRBV27 | ASSWKAADTQY
- | TRBV5-3 | ASSPGVLAGGNEQF